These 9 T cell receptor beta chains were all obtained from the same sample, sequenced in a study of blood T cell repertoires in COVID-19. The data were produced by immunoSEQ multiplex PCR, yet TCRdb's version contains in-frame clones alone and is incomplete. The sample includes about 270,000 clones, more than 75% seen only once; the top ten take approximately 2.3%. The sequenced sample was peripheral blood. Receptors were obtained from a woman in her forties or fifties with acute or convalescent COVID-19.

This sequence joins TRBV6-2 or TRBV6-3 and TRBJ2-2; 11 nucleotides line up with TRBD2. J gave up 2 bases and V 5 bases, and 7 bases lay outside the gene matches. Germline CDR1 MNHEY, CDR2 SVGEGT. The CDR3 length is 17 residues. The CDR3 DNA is TGTGCCAGCAGTCGTCTAGCGGGAGGCCCCAACACCGGGGAGCTGTTTTTT. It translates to CASSRLAGGPNTGELFF.

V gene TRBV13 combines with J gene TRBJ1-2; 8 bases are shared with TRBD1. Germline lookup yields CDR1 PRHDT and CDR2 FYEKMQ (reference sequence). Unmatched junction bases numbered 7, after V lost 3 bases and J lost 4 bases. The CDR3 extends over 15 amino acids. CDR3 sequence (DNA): TGTGCCAGCAGCTTCCCCTACAGGGGGATCTATGGCTACACCTTC. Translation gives CASSFPYRGIYGYTF.

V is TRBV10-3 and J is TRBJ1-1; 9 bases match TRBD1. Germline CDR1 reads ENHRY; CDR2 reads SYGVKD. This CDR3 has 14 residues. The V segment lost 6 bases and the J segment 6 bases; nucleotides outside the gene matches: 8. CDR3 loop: CAIRPGQGTAEAFF. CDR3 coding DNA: TGTGCCATCAGGCCGGGACAGGGAACCGCTGAAGCTTTCTTT.

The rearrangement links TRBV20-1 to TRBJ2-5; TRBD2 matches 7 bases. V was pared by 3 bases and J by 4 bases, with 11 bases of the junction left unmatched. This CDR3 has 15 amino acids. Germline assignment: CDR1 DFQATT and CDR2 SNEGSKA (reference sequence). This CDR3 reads CSASPAVGGIETQYF. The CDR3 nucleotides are TGCAGTGCTAGTCCTGCGGTGGGAGGGATAGAGACCCAGTACTTC.

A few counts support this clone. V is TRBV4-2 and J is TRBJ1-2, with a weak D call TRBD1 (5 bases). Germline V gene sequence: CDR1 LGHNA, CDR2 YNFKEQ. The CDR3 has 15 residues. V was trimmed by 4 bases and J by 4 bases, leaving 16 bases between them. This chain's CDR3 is CASSRGESEGYGYTF. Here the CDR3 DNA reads TGTGCCAGCAGCCGGGGGGAATCGGAAGGCTATGGCTACACCTTC.

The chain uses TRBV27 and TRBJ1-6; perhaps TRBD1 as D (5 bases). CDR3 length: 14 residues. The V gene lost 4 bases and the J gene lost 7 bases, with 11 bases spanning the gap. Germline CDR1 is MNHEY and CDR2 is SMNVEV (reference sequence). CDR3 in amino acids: CASSSLAGNSPLHF. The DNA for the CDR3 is TGTGCCAGCAGTTCTTTAGCAGGGAATTCACCCCTCCACTTT.

The CDR3 sequence is CASQTGTVNEKLFF. The CDR3 DNA follows: TGTGCCAGCCAGACCGGGACAGTAAATGAAAAACTGTTTTTT. The chain uses TRBV19 and TRBJ1-4; 7 positions agree with TRBD1. J lost 5 bases, V lost 9 bases, and 9 bases had no gene match. Per the germline V gene, CDR1 is LNHDA and CDR2 is SQIVND (reference sequence). This CDR3 is 14 amino acids long.

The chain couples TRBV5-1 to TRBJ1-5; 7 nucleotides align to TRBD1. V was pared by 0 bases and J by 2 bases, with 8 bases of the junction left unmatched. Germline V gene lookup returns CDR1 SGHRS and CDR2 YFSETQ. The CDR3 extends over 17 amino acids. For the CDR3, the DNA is TGCGCCAGCAGCTTGGATCCCCCCGGACAGGGCAATCAGCCCCAGCATTTT. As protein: CASSLDPPGQGNQPQHF.

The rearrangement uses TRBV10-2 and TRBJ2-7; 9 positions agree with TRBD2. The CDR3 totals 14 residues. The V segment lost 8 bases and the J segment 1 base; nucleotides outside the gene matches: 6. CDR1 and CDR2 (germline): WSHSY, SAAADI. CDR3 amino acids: CASGNSGGSYEQYF. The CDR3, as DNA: TGCGCCAGCGGAAATAGCGGGGGTTCCTACGAGCAGTACTTC.